The 22 T cell receptor beta chains reported below all come from one sample, sequenced in a study of Graves' ophthalmopathy and Graves' hyperthyroidism. TCR beta CDR3 amplification used RNA transcripts. The library came from an HTBI-primed first-round RT-PCR and a second-round multiplex PCR. TCRdb redid the calling of the multiplex PCR reads with MiXCR, one entry per CDR3 protein. The sample has hundreds of thousands of distinct CDR3 sequences; 22% are singletons. The specimen was peripheral blood. These receptors were collected from a woman aged 18-35 years with stable Graves' hyperthyroidism. Some clones in this sample may be carry-over from other donors' samples.

Only a few counts were recorded for this clonotype. The V and J genes are TRBV6-2 or TRBV6-3 and TRBJ2-7; 7 bases are a match to TRBD2. Unmatched junction bases numbered 8, after V lost 6 bases and J lost 3 bases. The germline CDR1 and CDR2 sequences are MNHEY and SVGEGT. This CDR3 region has 14 residues. The DNA for the CDR3 is TGTGCCAGCAGCCCTCGGGGGGAAAGCTACGAGCAGTACTTC. It encodes CASSPRGESYEQYF.

Many counts were recorded for this clonotype. The chain links TRBV6-5 to TRBJ1-5; D remains ambiguous. Germline V CDR1 and CDR2: MNHEY, SVGAGI. The CDR3 consists of 15 residues. V was trimmed by 2 bases and J by 2 bases, leaving 10 bases between them. The CDR3 DNA is TGTGCCAGCAGTTACGGGTACGGCCGCAATCAGCCCCAGCATTTT. The encoded protein is CASSYGYGRNQPQHF.

This clonotype has more than one count but fewer than ten. One end of the junction does not line up with germline, which may come from a read error. The rearrangement joins TRBV7-2 to TRBJ2-4; 11 nucleotides agree with TRBD2. In germline, CDR1 is SGHTA, CDR2 FQGNSA. CDR3 length: 13 residues. For the CDR3, the DNA is TGTGCCAGCAGTCCCACTAGCGGGGGAGCCCTGTTCTTC. This encodes CASSPTSGGALFF.

DNA for the CDR3: TGTGCCAGCATGGATCCTCCCGGGACTGTCTCCTACGAGCAGTACTTC. As protein: CASMDPPGTVSYEQYF. The chain links TRBV6-2 or TRBV6-3 to TRBJ2-7; D is perhaps TRBD2 (6 bases). Trimming left V 7 bases short and J 0 bases short, with 19 bases between. The CDR3 extends over 16 amino acids. Germline V gives CDR1 MNHEY, CDR2 SVGEGT.

This clonotype came up many times. The rearrangement uses TRBV20-1 and TRBJ2-5; 13 nucleotides align to TRBD2. V was pared by 3 bases and J by 7 bases, with 14 bases of the junction left unmatched. The CDR3 extends over 17 amino acids. The germline gives CDR1 DFQATT, CDR2 SNEGSKA (reference sequence). The CDR3 sequence is CSASSFVGTSGTGTQYF. CDR3 in DNA: TGCAGTGCTAGCAGTTTCGTCGGGACTAGCGGGACAGGGACCCAGTACTTC.

The rearrangement uses TRBV5-1 and TRBJ2-2; the D is unclear. The CDR3 runs 16 residues. V lost 1 base to trimming and J lost 6 bases, with 16 bases between them. The germline V gene encodes CDR1 SGHRS and CDR2 YFSETQ. The CDR3 DNA sequence: TGCGCCAGCAGCTTGTACTTCGGAAATCCCCCCGGGGAGCTGTTTTTT. Amino acids: CASSLYFGNPPGELFF.

This clonotype showed up many times. This chain links TRBV10-3 with TRBJ2-7; perhaps TRBD2 as D (6 bases). Trimming took 7 bases from V and 4 from J, leaving 17 bases between them. This CDR3 spans 14 amino acids. The germline V gene encodes CDR1 ENHRY and CDR2 SYGVKD. CDR3 residues: CAITSWHGSYEQYF. CDR3 bases: TGTGCCATCACCTCATGGCACGGGAGTTACGAGCAGTACTTC.

This clonotype was picked up a small number of times. V usage is TRBV9 and J usage is TRBJ2-2, with TRBD2 matching 7 bases. CDR3 length equals 17 residues. V shed 3 bases, J shed 4 bases, and the junction held 12 bases outside the gene matches. Germline loops: CDR1 SGDLS, CDR2 YYNGEE. Here the CDR3 reads CASSGPQGRAGTGELFF. As DNA, the CDR3 is TGTGCCAGCAGCGGCCCCCAAGGGAGGGCCGGCACCGGGGAGCTGTTTTTT.

As regards this clonotype: A much larger clone is a single base away; this may be a read error. In this CDR3 the conserved last residue, phenylalanine or tryptophan, is missing, so a read error is likely. The chain uses TRBV11-2 and TRBJ2-3; D tentatively fits TRBD1 or TRBD2 (5 bases each). Trimming removed 0 bases at V and 1 base at J, with 8 bases between. There are 15 residues in the CDR3. Germline V gene sequence: CDR1 SGHAT, CDR2 FQNNGV. CDR3: CASSLDGGGTDTQYC. Here the CDR3 DNA reads TGTGCCAGCAGCTTAGATGGGGGAGGCACAGATACGCAGTATTGT.

The gene calls are TRBV5-1 and TRBJ2-5; TRBD1 or TRBD2 may be the D gene (5 bases each). This CDR3 contains 15 residues. Germline lookup yields CDR1 SGHRS and CDR2 YFSETQ. V was clipped by 0 bases and J by 4 bases, with 13 bases between them. The CDR3 DNA reads TGCGCCAGCAGCTTGGAGGGGACCCCGGGAGAGACCCAGTACTTC. Translating it yields CASSLEGTPGETQYF.

V is TRBV2 and J is TRBJ1-2; TRBD1 is a possible D gene (6 bases). This CDR3 spans 13 amino acids. The V end lost 8 bases, the J end lost 4 bases, and 14 bases lay between the germline ends. The germline V gene encodes CDR1 SNHLY and CDR2 FYNNEI. The CDR3 sequence is CASVYREVYGYTF. The CDR3 region has the DNA TGTGCCAGCGTTTACAGGGAAGTCTATGGCTACACCTTC.

This clonotype was observed a few times. The CDR3 loop reads CSVWTPANTGELFF. The DNA of the CDR3 is TGCAGCGTTTGGACCCCGGCGAACACCGGGGAGCTGTTTTTT. The gene calls are TRBV29-1 and TRBJ2-2; D is undetermined. Deletions cut 5 bases from V and 0 bases from J, with 10 bases between. CDR1 and CDR2 (germline): SQVTM, ANQGSEA. The length of the CDR3 is 14 residues.

In this sample, this clonotype turned up many times. CDR3: CASSESNFVRYF. The CDR3 bases are TGCGCCAGCAGTGAGTCCAACTTTGTGAGGTACTTC. The rearrangement joins TRBV10-1 to TRBJ2-7; D is unclear. Germline V CDR1 and CDR2: WNHNN, SYGVQD (reference sequence). Trimming took 0 bases from V and 12 from J, leaving 12 bases between them. This CDR3 is built from 12 residues.

A remark on this clonotype: With a much larger clone just one base away, this may be a read error. The chain has TRBV20-1 and TRBJ2-7; tentative D call: TRBD2 (7 bases). The CDR3 loop spans 13 amino acids. Germline CDR1 and CDR2: DFQATT and SNEGSKA (reference sequence). CDR3 loop: CNALTPGGREQYF. CDR3 bases: TGCAATGCTCTTACACCCGGGGGGCGCGAGCAGTACTTC.

This rearrangement joins TRBV11-1 to TRBJ1-2; no firm D call. The CDR3 totals 16 residues. The V gene lost 5 bases and the J gene lost 5 bases, with 21 bases spanning the gap. Germline V lookup: CDR1 SGHAT, CDR2 FQDESV (reference sequence). The CDR3 DNA is TGTGCCAGCAGCACGGAAACCGGACTTCGGAGATATGGCTACACCTTC. It encodes CASSTETGLRRYGYTF.

This clonotype appeared many times. The chain carries TRBV12-3 or TRBV12-4 and TRBJ1-2; no firm D call. The ends were cut back, 6 bases at V and 0 bases at J, with 8 bases in the middle. This CDR3 has 13 residues. CDR3 protein: CASRLTTNYGYTF. In DNA form, the CDR3 reads TGTGCCAGCAGGCTGACAACTAACTATGGCTACACCTTC.

This clonotype has ten or more counts. This sequence joins TRBV2 and TRBJ2-5, with 8 bases aligning to TRBD2. V was clipped by 7 bases and J by 5 bases; unmatched bases: 12. Germline loops: CDR1 SNHLY, CDR2 FYNNEI. The CDR3 spans 15 residues. CDR3 residues: CASKEGGGTGETQYF. The CDR3 DNA follows: TGTGCCAGCAAGGAAGGCGGGGGGACCGGGGAGACCCAGTACTTC.

This clonotype was counted only a few times. This chain connects TRBV6-2 or TRBV6-3 to TRBJ1-5; 11 positions agree with TRBD1. This CDR3 region has 18 residues. The germline V gene has CDR1 MNHEY and CDR2 SVGEGT. V was pared by 7 bases and J by 1 base, with 12 bases of the junction left unmatched. Here the CDR3 reads CASTPGQGALESNQPQHF. CDR3 in DNA: TGTGCCAGCACTCCAGGACAGGGGGCTTTGGAGAGCAATCAGCCCCAGCATTTT.

A note on this clonotype: This may stem from a read error, because a much larger clone lies one nucleotide away. This rearrangement joins TRBV12-3 or TRBV12-4 to TRBJ2-5; D remains unclear. Trimming left V 1 base short and J 4 bases short, with 7 bases between. The CDR3 contains 13 residues. The CDR3 loop is CASSLGQVETQYF. CDR3 sequence (DNA): TGTGCCAGCAGTTTAGGGCAGGTAGAGACCCAGTACTTC.

This clonotype was counted many times. This chain uses TRBV28 with TRBJ2-7, with no clear D. The length of the CDR3 is 15 residues. The germline V gene has CDR1 MDHEN and CDR2 SYDVKM. Trimming took 4 bases from V and 0 from J, leaving 13 bases between them. The CDR3 is CASSSATVVSYEQYF. The CDR3 DNA reads as TGTGCCAGCAGTTCGGCCACGGTGGTCTCCTACGAGCAGTACTTC.

This clonotype was seen at least ten times. The rearrangement links TRBV6-4 to TRBJ1-5; D is perhaps TRBD1 (5 bases). Looked up from germline, CDR1 is MRHNA and CDR2 is SNTAGT. Trimming pared 6 bases from V and 2 bases from J, leaving 20 bases between. The CDR3 is 17 residues long. The CDR3 DNA follows: TGTGCCAGCAGGTCTCTCCTCCAGGGCGCGGGCAATCAGCCCCAGCATTTT. It translates to CASRSLLQGAGNQPQHF.

This clonotype was counted between two and nine times. This sequence joins TRBV7-3 and TRBJ2-7, with TRBD2 matching 16 bases. V shed 2 bases, J shed 5 bases, and the junction held 12 bases outside the gene matches. The CDR3 is 19 amino acids. Germline lookup yields CDR1 SGHTA and CDR2 FQGTGA. CDR3 loop: CASSLHVLGLAGGSHEQYF. The CDR3 region has the DNA TGTGCCAGCAGCTTACACGTATTGGGACTAGCGGGAGGGTCCCACGAGCAGTACTTC.